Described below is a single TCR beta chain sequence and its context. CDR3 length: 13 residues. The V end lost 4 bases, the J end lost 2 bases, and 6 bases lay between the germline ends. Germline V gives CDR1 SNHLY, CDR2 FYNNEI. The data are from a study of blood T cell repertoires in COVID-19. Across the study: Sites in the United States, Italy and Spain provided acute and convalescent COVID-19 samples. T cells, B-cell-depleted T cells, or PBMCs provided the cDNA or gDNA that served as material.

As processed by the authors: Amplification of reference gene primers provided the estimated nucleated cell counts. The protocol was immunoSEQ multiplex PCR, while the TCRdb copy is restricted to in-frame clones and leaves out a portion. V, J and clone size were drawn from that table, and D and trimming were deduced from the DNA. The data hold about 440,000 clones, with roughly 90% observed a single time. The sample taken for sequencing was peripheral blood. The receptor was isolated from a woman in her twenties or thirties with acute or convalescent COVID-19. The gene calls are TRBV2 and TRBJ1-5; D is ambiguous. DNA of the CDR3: TGTGCCAGCAGTGTTCGGGGCAATCAGCCCCAGCATTTT. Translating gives CASSVRGNQPQHF.